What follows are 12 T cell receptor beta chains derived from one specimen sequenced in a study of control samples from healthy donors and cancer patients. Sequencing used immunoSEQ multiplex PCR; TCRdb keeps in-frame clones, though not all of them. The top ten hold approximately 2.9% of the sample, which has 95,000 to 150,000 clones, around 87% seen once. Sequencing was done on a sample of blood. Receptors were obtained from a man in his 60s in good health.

CDR3 in amino acids: CATSGSNYNSPLHF. The CDR3 region has the DNA TGTGCCACCAGTGGTAGCAACTATAATTCACCCCTCCACTTT. The gene calls are TRBV24-1 and TRBJ1-6, with no clear D. V lost 5 bases to trimming and J lost 3 bases, with 7 bases between them. Germline CDR1 is KGHDR and CDR2 is SFDVKD. There are 14 residues in the CDR3.

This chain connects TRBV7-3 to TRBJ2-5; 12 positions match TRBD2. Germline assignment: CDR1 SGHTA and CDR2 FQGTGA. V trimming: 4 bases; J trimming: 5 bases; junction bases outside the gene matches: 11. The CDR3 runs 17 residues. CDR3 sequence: CASSSQTSGGAQETQYF. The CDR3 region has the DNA TGTGCCAGCAGCTCTCAGACTAGCGGGGGCGCCCAGGAGACCCAGTACTTC.

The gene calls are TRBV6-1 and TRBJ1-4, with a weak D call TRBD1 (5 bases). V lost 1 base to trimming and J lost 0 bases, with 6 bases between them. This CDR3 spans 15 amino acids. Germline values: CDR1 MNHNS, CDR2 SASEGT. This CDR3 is CASSEVGATNEKLFF. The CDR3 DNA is TGTGCCAGCAGTGAAGTAGGGGCAACTAATGAAAAACTGTTTTTT.

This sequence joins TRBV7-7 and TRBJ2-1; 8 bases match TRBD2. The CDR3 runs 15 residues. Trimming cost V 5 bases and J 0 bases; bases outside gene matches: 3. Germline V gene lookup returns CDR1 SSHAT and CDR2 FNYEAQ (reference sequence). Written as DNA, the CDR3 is TGTGCCAGCAGCCCAAGCGGGAGCTCCTACAATGAGCAGTTCTTC. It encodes CASSPSGSSYNEQFF.

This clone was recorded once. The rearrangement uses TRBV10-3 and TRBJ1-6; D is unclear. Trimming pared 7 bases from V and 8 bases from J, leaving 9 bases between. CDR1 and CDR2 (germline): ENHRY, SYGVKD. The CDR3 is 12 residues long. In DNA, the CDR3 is TGTGCCATCAATGGGGTAGATTCACCCCTCCACTTT. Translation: CAINGVDSPLHF.

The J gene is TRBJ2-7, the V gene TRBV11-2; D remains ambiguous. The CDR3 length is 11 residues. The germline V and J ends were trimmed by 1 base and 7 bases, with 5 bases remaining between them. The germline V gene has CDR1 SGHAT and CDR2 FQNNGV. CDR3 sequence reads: CASSLGVEQYF. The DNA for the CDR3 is TGTGCCAGCAGCTTAGGTGTGGAGCAGTACTTC.

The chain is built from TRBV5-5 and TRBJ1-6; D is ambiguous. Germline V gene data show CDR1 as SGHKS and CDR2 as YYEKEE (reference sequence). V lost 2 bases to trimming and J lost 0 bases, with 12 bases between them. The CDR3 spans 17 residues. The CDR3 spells CASSFDPQYSYNSPLHF. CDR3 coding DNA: TGTGCCAGCAGCTTCGACCCCCAGTACTCCTATAATTCACCCCTCCACTTT.

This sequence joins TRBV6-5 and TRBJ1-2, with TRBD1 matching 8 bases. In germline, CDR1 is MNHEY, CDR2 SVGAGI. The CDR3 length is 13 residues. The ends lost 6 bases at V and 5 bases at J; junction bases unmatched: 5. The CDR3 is CASRSDRGYGYTF. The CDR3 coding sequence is TGTGCCAGCAGGTCAGACAGGGGATATGGCTACACCTTC.

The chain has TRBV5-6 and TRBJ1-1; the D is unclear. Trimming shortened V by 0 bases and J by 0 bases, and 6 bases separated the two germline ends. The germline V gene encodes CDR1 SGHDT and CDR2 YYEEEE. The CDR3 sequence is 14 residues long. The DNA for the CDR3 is TGTGCCAGCAGCTTGGTTAGGGTGAACACTGAAGCTTTCTTT. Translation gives CASSLVRVNTEAFF.

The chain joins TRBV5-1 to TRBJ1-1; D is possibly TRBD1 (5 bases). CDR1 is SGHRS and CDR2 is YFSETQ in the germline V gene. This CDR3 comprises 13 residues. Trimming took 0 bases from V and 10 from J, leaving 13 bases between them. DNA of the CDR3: TGCGCCAGCAGCTTGGATACGGGGGAGAGAGCTTTCTTT. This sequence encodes CASSLDTGERAFF.

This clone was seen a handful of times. CDR3 sequence reads: CASRPGLDSTGTDTQYF. CDR3 DNA: TGCGCCAGCAGACCCGGACTAGACTCCACTGGCACAGATACGCAGTATTTT. The gene calls are TRBV5-1 and TRBJ2-3; 7 bases align to TRBD2. J was trimmed by 1 base and V by 5 bases; bases with no gene match: 13. Looked up from germline, CDR1 is SGHRS and CDR2 is YFSETQ. CDR3 length equals 17 residues.

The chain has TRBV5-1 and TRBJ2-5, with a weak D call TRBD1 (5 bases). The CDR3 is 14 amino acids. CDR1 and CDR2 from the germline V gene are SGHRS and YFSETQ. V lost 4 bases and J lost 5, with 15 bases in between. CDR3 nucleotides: TGCGCCAGCAGCCCTCAGGGATCGTTGGAGACCCAGTACTTC. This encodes CASSPQGSLETQYF.